Detailed here is one TCR beta chain. Its recognized antigen is unknown. No much larger clone is present one base from it, and per-base qualities are unavailable. The data stem from a study of blood T cell repertoires in COVID-19 (dated by TCRdb to the early 2020s). Turning to the overall study: Samples covering the acute and convalescent phases of COVID-19 were provided by collaborators in the United States, Italy and Spain. Samples came from the ongoing ImmuneRACE study (first 160 participants) plus 1,254 subjects from 6 global collaborators. Where HLA class I and class II types were available, the types were taken from metadata supplied by the sample provider, not from assay-based typing. Deeply sampled blood TCRbeta repertoires from subjects exposed to, actively infected with, or recovered from COVID-19 were included in the dataset. The repertoires were released in a freely available public database intended as a resource for research on the immune response to SARS-CoV-2. Sample metadata almost always included a de-identified subject ID, COVID-19 status, age in years and sex. The material from the prospective study consisted of cDNA or gDNA derived from T cells, B-cell-depleted T cells, or PBMCs. The paper's findings and limits, for the study overall: Clinical and demographic metadata were provided uncurated, with the amount varying by source and participant.

The collaborating institutions used their own protocols to collect whole blood in K2EDTA tubes. Collaborator samples were shipped for TCRbeta analysis as frozen whole blood, isolated PBMCs, or DNA extracted from either sample type. The germline V gene gives CDR1 as MNHEY and CDR2 as SVGEGT. V loses 3 bases, J loses 9 bases, and the germline ends lie 9 bases apart. The CDR3, cysteine through phenylalanine, is 12 amino acids long. Only the CDR3 portion is preserved as DNA: 36 bases, with reading frame beginning at the first base. The immunoSEQ Assay, a bias-controlled multiplex PCR, was used to amplify TCRbeta CDR3 regions from genomic DNA. Per the authors' processing: Within the assay, amplification of reference gene primers was used to estimate how many nucleated cells each sample contained. To quantify the absolute abundance of each unique TCRbeta CDR3 rearrangement, sequence reads were collapsed and filtered. Productive Simpson clonality was computed per sample as the square root of Simpson's diversity index over productive rearrangements. TCRdb re-hosts the immuneACCESS table, in-frame sequences only. Its copies lack some clones; in the studies checked, an unresolved V gene accounts for under half of them, and the cause for the rest is not known. For V, J and clone size, that table is used; D and trimming come from the DNA. This sample holds some 74,000 clones; approximately 80% were observed only once. The ten most abundant clones make up 9.5% to 15% of the sample.

This TCR was recovered from a human donor in a cohort sampled during active COVID-19. Recombination linked TRBV6-2 or TRBV6-3 to TRBJ2-1, and possibly TRBD1, on 6 matching bases. Sequencing used peripheral blood. This receptor carries the CDR3 CASSYTGTEQFF. The DNA is as follows: TGTGCCAGCAGTTATACAGGGACTGAGCAGTTCTTC.